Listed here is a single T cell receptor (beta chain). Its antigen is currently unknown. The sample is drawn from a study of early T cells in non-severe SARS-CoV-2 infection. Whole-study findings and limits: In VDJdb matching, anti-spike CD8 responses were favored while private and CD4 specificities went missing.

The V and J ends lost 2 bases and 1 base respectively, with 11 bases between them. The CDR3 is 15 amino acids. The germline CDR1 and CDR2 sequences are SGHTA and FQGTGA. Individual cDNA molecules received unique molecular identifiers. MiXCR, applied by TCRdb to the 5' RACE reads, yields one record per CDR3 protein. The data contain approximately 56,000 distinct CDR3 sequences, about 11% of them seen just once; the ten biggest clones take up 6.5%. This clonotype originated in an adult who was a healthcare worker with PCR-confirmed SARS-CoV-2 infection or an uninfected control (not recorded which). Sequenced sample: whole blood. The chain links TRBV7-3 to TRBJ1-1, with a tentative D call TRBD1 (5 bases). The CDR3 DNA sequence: TGTGCCAGCAGCTTACAGACAGTCTCGAACACTGAAGCTTTCTTT. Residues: CASSLQTVSNTEAFF.